The sequence of this T cell receptor beta chain was determined in a study of shared T cell receptors in the human thymus. Profiling relied on immunoSEQ multiplex PCR, and the TCRdb table lists in-frame clones only, not all of them. The top ten hold about 0.01% of the sample, which has about 660,000 clones, 88% seen once. This clone has a single count. This CDR3 region has 18 residues. J lost 3 bases, V lost 4 bases, and 9 bases had no gene match. CDR1 and CDR2 from the germline V gene are MGHDK and SYGVNS. The data also belong to a second study, concerning human thymus T cells. That source reports: The thymus was resected at corrective cardiac surgery.

The sequence derives from a boy less than two years old with a congenital heart defect. The source material was thymocytes. The rearrangement uses TRBV25-1 and TRBJ2-3, with 14 bases aligning to TRBD2. The CDR3 DNA reads TGTGCCAGCAGTGTCTCCGGGACTAGCGGGAGACGGACAGATACGCAGTATTTT. Translation gives CASSVSGTSGRRTDTQYF.